The 28 T cell receptor beta chains presented below share a single source sample, sequenced in a study of a mutant IDH1 vaccine in newly diagnosed glioma. Indicated time point: baseline, week 1 (first vaccination visit). Treatment denoted: pre-vaccination baseline after standard-of-care therapy. TCRdb keeps only in-frame clones here, not all; method: immunoSEQ multiplex PCR. Of tens of thousands of clones in the sample, more than 85% were seen once. Sequencing used PBMCs, obtained from a glioma patient treated with radiotherapy, temozolomide or both. The receptor source for this set is a man aged 50 to 60 with glioma.

V is TRBV7-6 and J is TRBJ2-2; TRBD1 matches at 7 bases. V was pared by 5 bases and J by 6 bases, with 6 bases of the junction left unmatched. The germline gives CDR1 SGHVS, CDR2 FNYEAQ. The CDR3 consists of 14 residues. The CDR3 DNA is TGTGCCAGCAGCCCCCGACAGGGTCCCGGGGAGCTGTTTTTT. It yields the protein CASSPRQGPGELFF.

This chain connects TRBV27 to TRBJ1-1; 9 nucleotides line up with TRBD1. There are 16 residues in the CDR3. The V gene end was trimmed by 7 bases and the J gene end by 0 bases; junction bases not matched to a gene: 9. Germline assignment: CDR1 MNHEY and CDR2 SMNVEV (reference sequence). This CDR3 is CASKRGQGGMNTEAFF. CDR3 bases: TGTGCCAGCAAAAGGGGACAGGGAGGAATGAACACTGAAGCTTTCTTT.

The V and J genes are TRBV9 and TRBJ1-5, with D possibly TRBD1 on 6 matching bases. The CDR3 is 16 amino acids. Germline CDR1 and CDR2: SGDLS and YYNGEE. Trimming cost V 5 bases and J 3 bases, with 18 bases left between them. Here the CDR3 reads CASSPDWGTTNQPQHF. DNA of the CDR3: TGTGCCAGCAGTCCCGATTGGGGGACAACCAATCAGCCCCAGCATTTT.

The gene calls are TRBV6-9 and TRBJ1-5; D gene unclear. The CDR3 spans 13 residues. The V gene's germline CDR1 is MNHGY and CDR2 SVAAGI. Trimming cost V 3 bases and J 5 bases, with 8 bases left between them. The CDR3 sequence is CASSYRGYQPQHF. The CDR3 nucleotides read TGTGCCAGCAGTTACCGGGGTTATCAGCCCCAGCATTTT.

The CDR3 spells CASSVARDNEQFF. The CDR3 region has the DNA TGTGCCAGCAGCGTAGCTCGGGATAATGAGCAGTTCTTC. The rearrangement joins TRBV9 to TRBJ2-1; TRBD2 might be the D (5 bases). The germline gives CDR1 SGDLS, CDR2 YYNGEE. The germline V and J ends were trimmed by 0 bases and 7 bases, with 8 bases remaining between them. The CDR3 extends over 13 amino acids.

The rearrangement joins TRBV21-1 to TRBJ2-3; the table gives TRBD2 as D, unverified against the DNA. TRBV21-1 constitutes a pseudogene. The CDR3 loop spans 14 amino acids. DNA for the CDR3: TGTGCCAGCAGCAAAGGTAGCTACACAGATACGCAGTATTTT. This gives the protein CASSKGSYTDTQYF.

The genes are TRBV4-1 and TRBJ2-7, with D perhaps TRBD1 (6 bases). Germline assignment: CDR1 MGHRA and CDR2 YSYEKL. The V gene lost 0 bases and the J gene lost 4 bases, with 19 bases spanning the gap. This CDR3 has 17 residues. The CDR3 region has the DNA TGCGCCAGCAGCCAAGAGCACAGGGCCTTCAGATCATACGAGCAGTACTTC. Its translation is CASSQEHRAFRSYEQYF.

This chain connects TRBV7-2 to TRBJ2-7, with 8 positions matching TRBD1. V shed 2 bases and J 5 bases; nucleotides not matched to a gene: 8. This CDR3 region has 15 residues. Germline assignment: CDR1 SGHTA and CDR2 FQGNSA. The CDR3: CASSLWETGGHEQYF. CDR3 nucleotides: TGTGCCAGCAGCTTATGGGAAACAGGGGGTCACGAGCAGTACTTC.

This chain connects TRBV30 to TRBJ1-4, with unresolved D. The length of the CDR3 is 14 residues. With 4 bases removed from V and 6 bases from J, the gap between germline ends came to 15 bases. Germline-derived CDR1 and CDR2 are GTSNPN and SVGIG (reference sequence). CDR3 region: CAWTRGAVYEKLFF. The DNA of the CDR3 is TGTGCCTGGACCCGAGGAGCAGTTTATGAAAAACTGTTTTTT.

The chain couples TRBV7-2 to TRBJ2-7, with D perhaps given as TRBD1 or TRBD2 (5 bases each). Trimming left V 3 bases short and J 0 bases short, with 9 bases between. CDR3 length equals 14 residues. Germline loops: CDR1 SGHTA, CDR2 FQGNSA. The CDR3, as DNA: TGTGCCAGCAGCTTTTGGGGGAGCTCCTACGAGCAGTACTTC. Protein product: CASSFWGSSYEQYF.

The chain joins TRBV29-1 to TRBJ2-5; tentatively, D is TRBD1 (8 bases). Germline CDR1 is SQVTM and CDR2 is ANQGSEA. CDR3 length equals 13 residues. Trimming removed 7 bases from V and 6 bases from J, with 18 bases in between. The CDR3 DNA sequence: TGCAGCGGATTACAGGGGGGGGCGAAGACCCAGTACTTC. Translated: CSGLQGGAKTQYF.

The chain joins TRBV7-9 to TRBJ2-7, with D perhaps TRBD2 (6 bases). V was trimmed by 5 bases and J by 5 bases, leaving 13 bases between them. The CDR3 has 13 residues. Germline V gene sequence: CDR1 SEHNR, CDR2 FQNEAQ (reference sequence). For the CDR3, the DNA is TGTGCCAGCAGCCCCGGGAGTAACGACGAGCAGTACTTC. This gives the protein CASSPGSNDEQYF.

This chain uses TRBV7-8 with TRBJ1-5; 9 positions match TRBD1. The CDR3 runs to 16 residues. CDR1 SGHVS and CDR2 FQNEAQ come from the germline V gene. Losses at the gene ends were 5 bases for V and 8 bases for J; bases not matched to a gene: 13. The CDR3 reads CASSLLEGQGYEPQHF. The CDR3 nucleotides are TGTGCCAGCAGCCTCCTGGAGGGACAGGGATATGAGCCCCAGCATTTT.

J is TRBJ1-5 and V is TRBV15; D is unclear. Trimming took 0 bases from V and 1 from J, leaving 10 bases between them. The CDR3 spans 16 residues. Germline CDR1 reads LNHNV; CDR2 reads YYDKDF (reference sequence). The CDR3 protein is CATSRDSGKSNQPQHF. CDR3 in DNA: TGTGCCACCAGCAGAGATTCGGGGAAGAGCAATCAGCCCCAGCATTTT.

The rearrangement joins TRBV9 to TRBJ1-5; no clear D gene. This CDR3 contains 14 residues. Germline V gene data show CDR1 as SGDLS and CDR2 as YYNGEE. Trimming shortened V by 0 bases and J by 3 bases, and 7 bases separated the two germline ends. As DNA, the CDR3 is TGTGCCAGCAGCGTAGGGGGTCCCAATCAGCCCCAGCATTTT. It translates to CASSVGGPNQPQHF.

This rearrangement joins TRBV18 to TRBJ2-1; D is uncertain. CDR3 length equals 16 residues. CDR1 KGHSH and CDR2 LQKENI come from the germline V gene. Trimming shortened V by 3 bases and J by 4 bases, and 16 bases separated the two germline ends. The CDR3 region is CASSPRKSGVYNEQFF. The CDR3, as DNA: TGTGCCAGCTCACCCAGGAAGAGTGGGGTTTACAATGAGCAGTTCTTC.

The chain links TRBV7-2 to TRBJ1-1; the D is unclear. With 1 base removed from V and 1 base from J, the gap between germline ends came to 10 bases. This CDR3 spans 15 amino acids. CDR1 is SGHTA and CDR2 is FQGNSA in the germline V gene. The CDR3 nucleotides are TGTGCCAGCAGCTTAGTTGTTCGGGCGAACACTGAAGCTTTCTTT. Protein sequence: CASSLVVRANTEAFF.

The V gene is TRBV27, the J gene TRBJ1-1; D perhaps matches TRBD1 (5 bases). The length of the CDR3 is 15 residues. Per germline, CDR1 MNHEY and CDR2 SMNVEV (reference sequence). V was clipped by 4 bases and J by 5 bases, with 17 bases between them. CDR3 DNA sequence: TGTGCCAGCAGTTCCCCGGGAGGGCGGGGGACTGAAGCTTTCTTT. This gives the protein CASSSPGGRGTEAFF.

The V gene is TRBV5-1, the J gene TRBJ1-1, with a weak D call TRBD1 (5 bases). This CDR3 spans 14 amino acids. The V gene's germline CDR1 is SGHRS and CDR2 YFSETQ. Deletions cut 1 base from V and 1 base from J, with 8 bases between. The CDR3 region is CASSLQGANTEAFF. The CDR3 DNA is TGCGCCAGCAGCTTGCAGGGTGCGAACACTGAAGCTTTCTTT.

V and J are TRBV4-2 and TRBJ1-1; possibly TRBD1 for D (6 bases). V lost 5 bases and J 1 base, leaving 14 bases between the germline ends. The CDR3 is 15 amino acids. Germline assignment: CDR1 LGHNA and CDR2 YNFKEQ. CDR3 amino acids: CASSFEGQKNTEAFF. For the CDR3, the DNA is TGTGCCAGCAGCTTCGAAGGACAGAAGAACACTGAAGCTTTCTTT.

This clone came up a few times. This rearrangement joins TRBV19 to TRBJ1-4, with D uncertain. CDR1 and CDR2 (germline): LNHDA, SQIVND (reference sequence). This CDR3 comprises 15 residues. The germline V and J ends were trimmed by 6 bases and 0 bases, with 11 bases remaining between them. The CDR3, as DNA: TGTGCCAGTAGGCCGGCGCGGGCAACTAATGAAAAACTGTTTTTT. This translates into CASRPARATNEKLFF.

V gene TRBV5-4 combines with J gene TRBJ1-3; no definite D call. V was pared by 0 bases and J by 2 bases, with 9 bases between. Germline V gene data show CDR1 as SGHNT and CDR2 as YYREEE (reference sequence). The CDR3 runs to 15 residues. CDR3 protein: CASSLESRPGNTIYF. CDR3 DNA: TGTGCCAGCAGCTTGGAGTCCAGGCCTGGAAACACCATATATTTT.

The chain is built from TRBV6-1 and TRBJ1-5; tentative D call: TRBD1 (6 bases). Trimming shortened V by 9 bases and J by 4 bases, and 19 bases separated the two germline ends. In germline, CDR1 is MNHNS, CDR2 SASEGT. The CDR3 has 15 amino acids. CDR3 loop: CASGELTGRNQPQHF. The CDR3, as DNA: TGTGCCAGTGGGGAACTGACAGGTCGTAATCAGCCCCAGCATTTT.

V usage is TRBV4-1 and J usage is TRBJ2-4; 7 bases align to TRBD1. Per the germline V gene, CDR1 is MGHRA and CDR2 is YSYEKL. The CDR3 loop spans 15 amino acids. Trimming cost V 2 bases and J 9 bases; bases outside gene matches: 10. CDR3 in amino acids: CASSQPRQGRVIQYF. The DNA of the CDR3 is TGCGCCAGCAGCCAACCCAGACAGGGAAGGGTCATTCAGTACTTC.

This clone has only one observation. This chain joins TRBV4-1 and TRBJ1-2; D might be TRBD1 (5 bases). CDR1 and CDR2 (germline): MGHRA, YSYEKL. V was shortened by 4 bases and J by 4 bases, with 13 bases between the two germline ends. The CDR3 runs to 14 residues. The CDR3 is CASSPSRDGYGYTF. CDR3 nucleotides: TGCGCCAGCAGCCCTTCGCGGGACGGCTATGGCTACACCTTC.

This chain connects TRBV28 to TRBJ2-2, with a possible D match to TRBD2 (5 bases). This CDR3 has 12 residues. Per germline, CDR1 MDHEN and CDR2 SYDVKM. The V end was cut by 5 bases, the J end by 5 bases, with 6 bases between. The CDR3 spells CASSPGTGELFF. CDR3 coding DNA: TGTGCCAGCAGTCCGGGGACCGGGGAGCTGTTTTTT.

V usage is TRBV27 and J usage is TRBJ1-2; 12 positions match TRBD1. V shed 4 bases, J shed 0 bases, and the junction held 3 bases outside the gene matches. The CDR3 length is 16 residues. Germline V gene lookup returns CDR1 MNHEY and CDR2 SMNVEV (reference sequence). CDR3 nucleotide sequence: TGTGCCAGCAGTTGGGGACAGGGGGCGTCTAACTATGGCTACACCTTC. It encodes CASSWGQGASNYGYTF.

The genes are TRBV19 and TRBJ2-7; TRBD1 aligns across 10 bases. CDR1 and CDR2 (germline): LNHDA, SQIVND (reference sequence). The CDR3 runs to 13 residues. Germline trimming cut 9 bases from V and 7 bases from J; bases unmatched to any gene: 9. CDR3 DNA sequence: TGTGCCAGCGCCGGGACAGGGGTACGGGAGCAGTACTTC. Protein sequence: CASAGTGVREQYF.